This is a list of T cell receptor beta chains from one sample in a study of identical twins. In TCRdb, the 5' RACE reads were re-called with MiXCR into one record per CDR3 protein. The table includes about 150,000 distinct CDR3 sequences, around 3.5% detected once. Sequenced material: memory T cells sorted from blood. Receptor source: a man aged 18 to 30 in good health. Both conserved end residues are part of each CDR3. Each record gives: V gene, D gene, J gene, clone size, CDR3 protein, CDR3 DNA. D genes are given only for firm matches. The listing skips clone size in some rows; elsewhere it reads once, few, many or a size class.

TRBV29-1,NA,TRBJ2-7,many,CSVESGLEQYF,TGCAGCGTTGAAAGTGGTCTCGAGCAGTACTTC
TRBV5-5,NA,TRBJ2-2,many,CASSPTFRGDTGELFF,TGTGCCAGCAGCCCAACCTTTCGAGGGGACACCGGGGAGCTGTTTTTT
TRBV29-1,NA,TRBJ1-1,many,CSVRRGDTEAFF,TGCAGCGTCAGGAGGGGAGACACTGAAGCTTTCTTT
TRBV13,TRBD1,TRBJ2-5,many,CASSPRGQGQETQYF,TGTGCCAGCAGCCCGAGAGGACAGGGCCAAGAGACCCAGTACTTC
TRBV20-1,TRBD2,TRBJ2-1,many,CSARVGRGAYNEQFF,TGCAGTGCTAGAGTCGGGAGGGGTGCCTACAATGAGCAGTTCTTC
TRBV6-2/TRBV6-3,TRBD1,TRBJ1-3,many,CASKGRTGPSSGNTIYF,TGTGCCAGCAAAGGAAGGACAGGCCCAAGCTCTGGAAACACCATATATTTT
TRBV7-9,NA,TRBJ1-1,NA,CASSLTLTGRNTEAFF,TGTGCCAGCAGCCTAACCCTCACGGGGCGGAACACTGAAGCTTTCTTT
TRBV6-1,NA,TRBJ1-6,many,CASSELSYNSPLHF,TGTGCCAGCAGTGAACTGAGCTATAATTCACCCCTCCACTTT
TRBV20-1,NA,TRBJ2-7,many,CSASTGNYEQYF,TGCAGTGCTAGTACAGGGAATTACGAGCAGTACTTC
TRBV20-1,NA,TRBJ1-5,many,CSASNSDQPQHF,TGCAGTGCCAGTAACAGTGATCAGCCCCAGCATTTT
TRBV20-1,TRBD2,TRBJ2-3,many,CSPGGSLSRDTQYF,TGCTCTCCGGGCGGGAGTTTATCCCGGGATACGCAGTATTTT
TRBV2,TRBD2,TRBJ2-1,many,CASSDRDGLAGVGEQFF,TGTGCCAGCAGTGACCGGGACGGACTAGCGGGAGTAGGGGAGCAGTTCTTC
TRBV19,TRBD1,TRBJ2-5,many,CASSLWDSEETQYF,TGTGCCAGTAGCTTATGGGACAGCGAAGAGACCCAGTACTTC
TRBV6-5,TRBD1,TRBJ2-6,many,CASSYGLGTAAGANVLTF,TGTGCCAGCAGTTACGGACTTGGGACAGCCGCTGGGGCCAACGTCCTGACTTTC
TRBV9,NA,TRBJ1-4,NA,CASSGTMREKLFF,TGTGCCAGCAGCGGGACAATGCGGGAAAAACTGTTTTTT
TRBV21-1,NA,TRBJ2-1,many,CASSSNLLATEQFF,TGTGCCAGCAGCAGTAATCTACTAGCGACTGAGCAGTTCTTC
TRBV20-1,TRBD1,TRBJ2-4,many,CSASDFRDRGKNIQYF,TGCAGTGCCTCAGACTTCCGGGACAGGGGTAAAAACATTCAGTACTTC
TRBV6-1,NA,TRBJ1-2,many,CASLREDGYTF,TGTGCCAGCCTGAGGGAAGACGGCTACACCTTC
TRBV25-1,NA,TRBJ2-3,many,CASSGAGSTDTQYF,TGTGCCAGCAGTGGGGCAGGGAGCACAGATACGCAGTATTTT
TRBV20-1,TRBD2,TRBJ2-5,many,CSARRGLAVETQYF,TGCAGTGCTAGACGTGGACTAGCTGTCGAGACCCAGTACTTC
TRBV11-2,NA,TRBJ1-4,few,CASSFRLVSGAGSNEKLFF,TGTGCCAGCAGCTTCCGACTCGTATCCGGGGCGGGGAGTAATGAAAAACTGTTTTTT
TRBV7-2,TRBD2,TRBJ2-7,NA,CASSSRTSGRDEQYF,TGTGCCAGCAGCTCCAGGACTAGCGGGAGGGACGAGCAGTACTTC
TRBV10-3,TRBD1,TRBJ1-2,many,CAISEFMDRDGYTF,TGTGCCATCAGTGAGTTTATGGACAGGGACGGCTACACCTTC
TRBV6-1,NA,TRBJ2-7,many,CASRMTSSTGEQYF,TGTGCCAGCAGGATGACTAGCAGTACAGGGGAGCAGTACTTC
TRBV3-1,TRBD1,TRBJ2-3,many,CASAPTGADTQYF,TGTGCCAGCGCTCCAACAGGGGCAGATACGCAGTATTTT
TRBV30,NA,TRBJ2-1,NA,CAWSVSGSVLNEQFF,TGTGCCTGGAGTGTTTCCGGGAGTGTATTGAATGAGCAGTTCTTC
TRBV5-1,TRBD1,TRBJ1-1,many,CASSLGTGGVMNTEAFF,TGCGCCAGCAGCTTAGGGACAGGTGGGGTCATGAACACTGAAGCTTTCTTT
TRBV24-1,NA,TRBJ2-6,many,CATSGGKGARLGANVLTF,TGTGCCACCAGTGGCGGGAAAGGGGCCCGTTTAGGGGCCAACGTCCTGACTTTC
TRBV5-6,NA,TRBJ2-1,many,CASTSGPANEQFF,TGTGCCAGCACCTCGGGGCCTGCCAATGAGCAGTTCTTC
TRBV11-2,TRBD1,TRBJ2-5,many,CASSQTGGDKETQYF,TGTGCCAGCAGCCAAACAGGGGGCGATAAGGAGACCCAGTACTTC
TRBV6-5,TRBD2,TRBJ2-2,many,CASSYAPGTSGRNTGELFF,TGTGCCAGCAGTTACGCGCCCGGGACTAGCGGGAGGAACACCGGGGAGCTGTTTTTT
TRBV4-3,NA,TRBJ2-5,few,CASSQAQRETQYF,TGCGCCAGCAGCCAAGCCCAACGAGAGACCCAGTACTTC
TRBV20-1,NA,TRBJ2-1,many,CSASGGINNEQFF,TGCAGTGCTAGTGGCGGGATCAACAATGAGCAGTTCTTC
TRBV27,NA,TRBJ2-1,many,CASHREGEQFF,TGTGCCAGCCACAGGGAGGGGGAGCAGTTCTTC
TRBV7-2,NA,TRBJ2-1,many,CASSLDSPSTGNEQFF,TGTGCCAGCAGCTTAGATTCTCCTAGTACGGGGAATGAGCAGTTCTTC
TRBV20-1,NA,TRBJ2-1,many,CSARLGSQYNEQFF,TGCAGTGCTAGACTAGGATCTCAATACAATGAGCAGTTCTTC
TRBV20-1,NA,TRBJ1-2,many,CSAIAGYSTGYGYTF,TGCAGTGCTATCGCTGGTTACTCGACGGGTTATGGCTACACCTTC
TRBV11-2,NA,TRBJ2-1,many,CASSLDWAVHDNEQFF,TGTGCCAGCAGCTTAGACTGGGCAGTTCATGACAATGAGCAGTTCTTC
TRBV5-6,NA,TRBJ2-4,many,CASSYEKIQYF,TGTGCCAGCAGCTACGAGAAGATTCAGTACTTC
TRBV20-1,NA,TRBJ2-3,many,CSASSGQTGDTQYF,TGCAGTGCTAGTTCGGGCCAAACGGGAGATACGCAGTATTTT
TRBV20-1,NA,TRBJ2-1,few,CSAPAGAGVYNEQFF,TGCAGTGCCCCGGCTGGCGCCGGAGTCTACAATGAGCAGTTCTTC
TRBV30,TRBD2,TRBJ2-1,many,CAWSAGVGHNEQFF,TGTGCCTGGTCGGCGGGAGTAGGCCACAATGAGCAGTTCTTC
TRBV12-3/TRBV12-4,NA,TRBJ1-2,many,CASSFSPGDGYTF,TGTGCCAGCAGTTTTTCTCCGGGAGATGGCTACACCTTC
TRBV12-3/TRBV12-4,NA,TRBJ1-1,many,CASSPGQEWRAFF,TGTGCCAGCAGTCCCGGACAAGAGTGGCGAGCTTTCTTT
TRBV6-1,TRBD2,TRBJ2-7,NA,CASSRSGSSYEQYF,TGTGCCAGCAGCCGCAGCGGGAGTTCCTACGAGCAGTACTTC